What follows is one TCR beta chain and its context. Antigen specificity is unknown. The time point: late sampling 161 to 241 days after vaccination in a few convalescent patients. The CDR3 has 14 amino acids. Each CDR3 protein is one row after TCRdb ran MiXCR on the PCR reads. The table lists just over 35,000 distinct CDR3 sequences, under 45% of them singletons. These data are taken from a study of vaccination and CD4 T cells after COVID-19. Study-level background: The convalescents, six males and four females, included two who were Hispanic. Two-dose vaccination with either BNT162b2 or mRNA-1273 was given to participants.

General observations from the study: The median SARS-CoV-2-reactive clonotype number increased from approximately 21 to 40, without statistical significance.

The receptor was derived from a human donor who had recovered from COVID-19. The source material was CD4+ T cells from blood, sampled about 7 months after SARS-CoV-2 vaccination. The rearrangement uses TRBV21-1 and TRBJ2-1; TRBD1 is the table's D call, not checked against the DNA. TRBV21-1 is a known pseudogene. CDR3 loop: CASSKALGPREQFF. The CDR3 DNA follows: TGTGCCAGCAGCAAAGCTTTGGGCCCCCGTGAGCAGTTCTTC.